This T cell receptor (beta chain) appears in the sequencing data of a study of T cell changes during pregnancy in multiple sclerosis. The CDR3 contains 14 residues. Germline lookup yields CDR1 SGDLS and CDR2 YYNGEE. V was cut by 4 bases and J by 3 bases, with 11 bases left in between. Data came from immunoSEQ multiplex PCR; TCRdb stores just in-frame clones and leaves some out. This table holds more than 65,000 clones, 90% found once. Sequenced material: peripheral blood, taken after pregnancy. V and J are TRBV9 and TRBJ2-1; the D gene is possibly TRBD2 (7 bases). The TCR sequence derives from a female donor in good health, enrolled as a control in a pregnancy study. CDR3 loop: CASSPGEGYNEQFF. In DNA form, the CDR3 reads TGTGCCAGCAGCCCAGGGGAGGGCTACAATGAGCAGTTCTTC.